This T cell receptor beta chain comes out of a study of OX40 agonist ivuxolimab in advanced cancers. With regard to the full study: Ivuxolimab was a fully human IgG2 agonistic monoclonal antibody targeting the costimulatory receptor OX40 (CD134). A male proportion of almost 85% and a mean age of approximately 60 years, ranging from roughly 23 to 80, were recorded for the dose-escalation cohort. Three dose-escalation patients achieved partial responses, one with hepatocellular carcinoma and two with cutaneous melanoma. Peripheral TCRbeta sequencing aimed to test whether ivuxolimab altered TCR sequence diversity and caused clonal T-cell expansion. Among the roughly 50 dose-escalation patients, around 19 had hepatocellular carcinoma, roughly 15 melanoma, 9 renal cell carcinoma and 9 head and neck cancer. The monotherapy dose-escalation portion (N of about 57 patients) of the phase I ivuxolimab trial is reported in the paper. Patients were allowed to have had prior anti-PD-1, anti-PD-L1 or anti-CTLA-4 therapy, and around 41% of the dose-escalation patients had previously received checkpoint inhibitors. Intravenous ivuxolimab was administered to patients every 2 weeks at six dose levels: 0.01, 0.1, 0.3, 1.5, 3 and 10 mg/kg. What the work shows at the level of the full study, not this receptor alone: The antigen specificity of the clonally expanded peripheral T cells was not determined. Low levels of normalized T-cell clonal expansion were also seen in some nonresponding patients. After ivuxolimab, more expanded clones were found on average in CD8+ T cells than in CD4+ T cells. At doses of 0.1 to 3.0 mg/kg, clonal expansion of both CD4+ and CD8+ blood T cells was observed from baseline to week 6. In partial responders in the 0.1-3.0 mg/kg groups, normalized peripheral clonal expansion was found to be among the lowest, especially among CD8+ T cells.

The trial excluded patients who had a history of autoimmune disease or who were on systemic immunosuppression. Peripheral blood for TCR sequencing was collected from all dose cohorts at baseline, on cycle 4 day 1, and on cycle 7 day 1. The samples were taken from a phase I, first-in-human, multicenter, open-label dose-escalation trial of ivuxolimab. Adults with locally advanced or metastatic melanoma, renal cell carcinoma, hepatocellular carcinoma or head and neck squamous cell carcinoma were enrolled in the trial. CD4+ and CD8+ T cells were sorted separately from peripheral blood before TCR sequencing. A word on this clone: It has no known antigen specificity. Base-call qualities are not available, and no considerably larger clone is one nucleotide away.

Reading the germline V gene gives CDR1 MNHEY and CDR2 SVGAGI. V was cut back by 7 bases and J by 10 bases, leaving a gap of 20 bases between them. Measured from the cysteine to the phenylalanine, the CDR3 is 15 residues long. Just CDR3 DNA is preserved here, 45 bases in frame from base 1. Genomic DNA was extracted from sorted cells for sequencing of the TCRbeta CDR3 region. TCRbeta CDR3 regions were sequenced using the immunoSEQ Assay. The source is immuneACCESS, and TCRdb retained only in-frame sequences with V and J called. Part of the clones is not carried over; for the studies checked, unresolved V genes explain less than half of this, and the remainder is unexplained. Counted in this sample were some 50,000 clones; around 87% of them appeared once. Of the sample, 1.8% is held by the ten largest clones.

The sequence derives from an adult with an advanced solid tumor such as melanoma, head and neck, liver or kidney cancer. This specimen was CD4+ or CD8+ T cells sorted from blood, taken in a trial of the OX40 agonist ivuxolimab. The sequence is built from TRBV6-5 and TRBJ1-6; no D segment can be confidently identified. This receptor carries the CDR3 CASNLLGTNGSPLHF. The nucleotide sequence is TGTGCCAGCAATTTACTCGGTACAAATGGGTCACCCCTCCACTTT.